This paragraph covers one TCR beta chain sequence. This clonotype came up many times. Its antigen has not been determined. One base away there is no much larger clone; base qualities are not given. This entry belongs to a study of early T cells in non-severe SARS-CoV-2 infection (dated by TCRdb to the early 2020s). Turning to the overall study: Bulk RNA from unsorted whole blood was used for TCR sequencing, so alpha and beta chains could not be paired.

Broad study findings and their caveats: VDJdb matching was skewed toward anti-spike CD8 responses and likely underestimated virus-specific expansions, missing private and CD4 specificities.

Library construction relied on 5' RACE. For sequencing, a NextSeq 500 was employed. In the TCR library protocol, unique molecular identifiers were attached to individual cDNA molecules to correct for PCR bias and sequencing error. TCR alpha and beta chains were both sequenced, and the abundances of alpha and beta sequences in each sample were closely correlated with each other. Per the authors' processing: Decombinator V4 was used to annotate the V gene, J gene and CDR3 of the TCR sequences. Expanded TCRs were defined as changing significantly between any two time points under a Poisson model with p below 0.0001. TCR abundances were normalised to the total number of TCRs sequenced per sample and were expressed as counts per million. TRAV1-2 paired with TRAJ12, TRAJ20 or TRAJ33 defined MAIT TCRs, while TRAV10 paired with TRAJ18 defined iNKT TCRs. A search of VDJdb, accessed on 1 November 2021, was run for TCRs annotated to CMV, EBV and SARS-CoV-2, with TCRs annotated for multiple antigens excluded. TCRdb reran the public reads through fastp at Q25 and MiXCR, keeping productive beta chains. For every CDR3 protein sequence, its rows merge into one entry that carries the most common genes and DNA. TCRdb's processing, not the study's, gives the V and J calls here. The sample table records 84,000 or so distinct CDR3 sequences; 9.5% to 13% of these occur just once. The top ten constitute roughly 3% of the sample.

The germline V gene (reference sequence) gives CDR1 as DFQATT and CDR2 as SNEGSKA. The V and J ends are trimmed by 3 bases and 12 bases, leaving 18 bases between them. The CDR3, cysteine through phenylalanine, is 13 amino acids long. The entry retains the CDR3 DNA only, 39 bases that are in frame from base 1. The study was a case-control design nested within a healthcare worker cohort in London, UK, with weekly nasopharyngeal swab PCR tests and blood sampling. Healthcare workers were recruited between 23 and 31 March 2020, during the week of the UK lockdown, and were followed weekly for up to roughly 15 weeks.

Sequences were obtained from whole blood. This TCR derives from an adult who was a healthcare worker with PCR-confirmed SARS-CoV-2 infection or an uninfected control (not recorded which). This sequence uses TRBV20-1 and TRBJ2-1; the D gene remains uncertain. The DNA sequence is as follows: TGCAGTGCTAGTTCCCCTTTCCAGGCGATGCAGTTCTTC. This gives the protein CSASSPFQAMQFF.